A selection of T cell receptor beta chains follows, all from one sample in a study of T cell responses to AZD1222 COVID-19 vaccine. Produced via immunoSEQ multiplex PCR; TCRdb's table is partial and in-frame only. There are around 30,000 clones in the sample; approximately 90% occur only once, and 45% lies in the top ten. This specimen consisted of peripheral blood, obtained on day 0 of AZD1222 vaccination. Receptor source: an adult in good health. The CDR3 runs from the conserved cysteine through the conserved F or W. The order of the fields is V gene, clone size, J gene, CDR3 protein. Expanded clones get a size class; other rows say once, few or many, or leave the size out.

V: TRBV12-5
size: few
J: TRBJ2-5
CDR3: CASGSGLQETQYF

V: TRBV4-1
size: .
J: TRBJ1-1
CDR3: CASSQDHPGVNTEAFF

V: TRBV7-2
size: .
J: TRBJ1-3
CDR3: CASSLAGHNSGNTIYF

V: TRBV24-1
size: .
J: TRBJ2-7
CDR3: CATSEAGGQGPEEQYF

V: TRBV3-1/TRBV3-2
size: .
J: TRBJ2-3
CDR3: CASSQFRRGGTDTQYF

V: TRBV4-3
size: .
J: TRBJ2-1
CDR3: CASSQLSGASLFF

V: TRBV30
size: .
J: TRBJ1-2
CDR3: CAGRGGNYGYTF

V: TRBV29-1
size: .
J: TRBJ1-2
CDR3: CSVEGQGKNYGYTF

V: TRBV5-1
size: .
J: TRBJ1-4
CDR3: CASSEGQGNEKLFF

V: TRBV29-1
size: .
J: TRBJ2-5
CDR3: CSVGGLGGTQETQYF

V: TRBV30
size: once
J: TRBJ1-1
CDR3: CAWSVSRASNTEAFF

V: TRBV7-2
size: once
J: TRBJ1-5
CDR3: CASSLAGVGNQPQHF

V: TRBV15
size: .
J: TRBJ2-5
CDR3: CATSRGSDQETQYF